What follows are 12 T cell receptor beta chains derived from one specimen sequenced in a study of CD8 T cells in ankylosing spondylitis. General study points: Ankylosing spondylitis blood appeared to be characterized by a TCR beta motif of 8 or 9 highly homologous variants.

Their antigen targets remain unknown. TCRdb used MiXCR to reprocess the 5' RACE reads, holding one entry per CDR3 protein. Of hundreds of thousands of distinct CDR3 sequences listed, about an eighth are singletons. Sequencing used blood, either unsorted or a sorted T cell fraction (not recorded which). Receptors originate from a male donor with ankylosing spondylitis.

In its sample, this clonotype was seen many times. The chain uses TRBV20-1 and TRBJ2-7; 10 bases are shared with TRBD2. Germline V gives CDR1 DFQATT, CDR2 SNEGSKA (reference sequence). CDR3 size: 14 residues. Trimming cost V 1 base and J 4 bases; bases outside gene matches: 4. The DNA for the CDR3 is TGCAGTGCTAGAGTAATGGGACTAGCGTACGAGCAGTACTTC. Translating gives CSARVMGLAYEQYF.

This chain links TRBV7-2 with TRBJ2-1; D not resolved. The V end was cut by 5 bases, the J end by 6 bases, with 17 bases between. The CDR3 extends over 15 amino acids. The V gene's germline CDR1 is SGHTA and CDR2 FQGNSA. CDR3: CASSLRVFGSNEQFF. CDR3 nucleotide sequence: TGTGCCAGCAGCCTCCGGGTCTTCGGCAGCAATGAGCAGTTCTTC.

This clonotype was observed a handful of times. V is TRBV20-1 and J is TRBJ1-5; 7 bases match TRBD1. The germline V gene encodes CDR1 DFQATT and CDR2 SNEGSKA (reference sequence). The CDR3 totals 15 residues. V lost 4 bases to trimming and J lost 2 bases; unmatched junction nucleotides: 8. CDR3 residues: CSAIDRAGGNQPQHF. Written as DNA, the CDR3 is TGCAGTGCTATTGACAGGGCGGGAGGCAATCAGCCCCAGCATTTT.

This clonotype has a handful of counts. The chain employs TRBV12-3 or TRBV12-4 and TRBJ2-2, with 13 nucleotides matching TRBD2. CDR3 size: 16 residues. The V segment lost 5 bases and the J segment 7 bases; nucleotides outside the gene matches: 7. CDR3 protein: CASSILAGGRNGELFF. CDR3 bases: TGTGCCAGCAGTATACTAGCGGGGGGGCGAAACGGGGAGCTGTTTTTT.

There are a few counts of this clonotype. The chain couples TRBV20-1 to TRBJ1-2; D unresolved. With 1 base removed from V and 8 bases from J, the gap between germline ends came to 17 bases. CDR3 length: 14 amino acids. Germline CDR1 DFQATT, CDR2 SNEGSKA (reference sequence). The CDR3 reads CSARARPMMEGYTF. The DNA for the CDR3 is TGCAGTGCTAGAGCCAGGCCAATGATGGAAGGCTACACCTTC.

This clonotype was counted ten times or more. The chain couples TRBV29-1 to TRBJ2-7; D is unresolved. This CDR3 spans 12 amino acids. V was clipped by 5 bases and J by 6 bases, with 14 bases between them. CDR1 and CDR2 from the germline V gene are SQVTM and ANQGSEA. In DNA, the CDR3 is TGCAGCGTTCGTTGGCAGCCAGGCGAGCAGTACTTC. Its translation: CSVRWQPGEQYF.

This clonotype was detected many times. The chain carries TRBV29-1 and TRBJ2-3; 7 bases are shared with TRBD2. This CDR3 has 15 amino acids. With 2 bases clipped from V and 4 bases from J, the junction kept 9 bases outside the gene matches. The germline gives CDR1 SQVTM, CDR2 ANQGSEA. The CDR3 is CSVEKGRGDPDTQYF. In nucleotides, the CDR3 is TGCAGCGTTGAAAAGGGCCGGGGGGACCCAGATACGCAGTATTTT.

This clonotype turned up a few times. The chain combines TRBV4-3 with TRBJ2-7; no clear D. The germline CDR1 and CDR2 sequences are LGHNA and YSLEER. The germline V and J ends were trimmed by 0 bases and 3 bases, with 12 bases remaining between them. The CDR3 contains 15 residues. CDR3 DNA sequence: TGCGCCAGCAGCCAAGATATTAGAGGCGGCTACGAGCAGTACTTC. Its protein is CASSQDIRGGYEQYF.

The CDR3 reads CASSLLGGVEGNEQFF. The CDR3 DNA is TGTGCCAGCAGTCTCCTGGGGGGCGTGGAGGGCAATGAGCAGTTCTTC. The V and J genes are TRBV27 and TRBJ2-1; D is perhaps TRBD1 or TRBD2 (6 bases each). Deletions cut 5 bases from V and 6 bases from J, with 20 bases between. The CDR3 consists of 16 residues. Germline V gene sequence: CDR1 MNHEY, CDR2 SMNVEV (reference sequence).

This clonotype appeared a few times. This chain links TRBV7-9 with TRBJ2-6; maybe TRBD2 (5 bases). There are 16 residues in the CDR3. Trimming cost V 6 bases and J 2 bases, with 14 bases left between them. Germline V gene data show CDR1 as SEHNR and CDR2 as FQNEAQ (reference sequence). This chain's CDR3 is CASSFRGIPGANVLTF. The CDR3 DNA reads TGTGCCAGCAGTTTTAGAGGGATCCCTGGGGCCAACGTCCTGACTTTC.

This clonotype appeared a few times. The chain employs TRBV28 and TRBJ2-3; 8 bases are a match to TRBD2. This CDR3 spans 14 amino acids. In germline, CDR1 is MDHEN, CDR2 SYDVKM. V trimming: 8 bases; J trimming: 2 bases; junction bases outside the gene matches: 6. In nucleotides, the CDR3 is TGTGCCAGCCGATTTAGCGGGAACACAGATACGCAGTATTTT. As protein: CASRFSGNTDTQYF.

The chain recombines TRBV20-1 with TRBJ2-1, with 10 bases aligning to TRBD2. The J segment lost 4 bases and the V segment lost 1 base, leaving 4 bases of the junction unmatched. CDR3 size: 15 residues. Germline CDR1 DFQATT, CDR2 SNEGSKA (reference sequence). CDR3 amino acids: CSARVSGRLYNEQFF. The DNA for the CDR3 is TGCAGTGCTAGAGTTAGCGGGAGGCTTTACAATGAGCAGTTCTTC.